The TCR beta chain under discussion was sequenced for a study of T cell clonality in common variable immunodeficiency. Study results and limitations: In common variable immunodeficiency, TCR beta chains reportedly carried fewer deletions and N-nucleotide insertions. Shared TCRbeta clones were fewer between CVID subjects than controls. Links between repertoire features and CVID complications were heterogeneity-limited. CVID subjects had higher TCRbeta clonality than healthy controls, most marked in about a third.

The protocol was immunoSEQ multiplex PCR, while the TCRdb copy is restricted to in-frame clones and leaves out a portion. This sample has around 32,000 clones and no singletons, with 5% to 7% in the ten largest. CVID meant reduced serum IgG, IgA and/or IgM plus specific antibody deficiency. The table lists this clone with many counts. Its antigen is currently unknown. One end of the junction is discordant with germline, which a read error may explain. Sequencing ends 3 residues short of the CDR3 end; the germline J gene provides the rest. The sample carries other DNA sequences with the same CDR3. This CDR3 is built from 15 residues. From germline, CDR1 is SQVTM and CDR2 ANQGSEA.

The chain links TRBV29-1 to TRBJ2-2; possibly TRBD2 for D (5 bases). The sequencing sample was made of peripheral blood mononuclear cells. This sequence was found in a human donor with common variable immunodeficiency. The covered CDR3 bases are TGCAGTGTTGAAGGGAGTTCACGGGGCACCGGGGAG. It is translated as CSVEGSSRGTGE. The complete CDR3 protein is CSVEGSSRGTGELFF.